Shown below are 17 T cell receptor beta chains from a single sample sequenced in a study of blood T cell repertoires in COVID-19. Assay: immunoSEQ multiplex PCR; the TCRdb copy retains only in-frame clones and omits some. Of around 86,000 clones in the sample, approximately 86% were seen once. The sample consisted of peripheral blood. Every receptor here comes from a human donor in a cohort sampled during active COVID-19.

The V and J genes are TRBV5-1 and TRBJ2-5; 8 positions match TRBD1. Germline V gene sequence: CDR1 SGHRS, CDR2 YFSETQ. The CDR3 spans 12 residues. The ends lost 4 bases at V and 4 bases at J; junction bases unmatched: 0. Here the CDR3 reads CASSDRGETQYF. The CDR3 DNA is TGCGCCAGCAGCGACAGGGGAGAGACCCAGTACTTC.

V is TRBV9 and J is TRBJ2-1; TRBD2 matches at 7 bases. CDR3 length equals 15 residues. J lost 0 bases, V lost 7 bases, and 7 bases had no gene match. Germline V lookup: CDR1 SGDLS, CDR2 YYNGEE. The DNA of the CDR3 is TGTGCCAGCTCTCGACGGGGGGTCTCCTACAATGAGCAGTTCTTC. The encoded protein is CASSRRGVSYNEQFF.

J is TRBJ1-5 and V is TRBV6-2 or TRBV6-3, with TRBD1 matching 12 bases. The CDR3 covers 17 residues. The junction had 11 bases not matched to a gene; V was cut back by 5 bases and J by 6 bases. Germline CDR1 is MNHEY and CDR2 is SVGEGT. CDR3 region: CASSRGSGQGAAQPQHF. In nucleotides, the CDR3 is TGTGCCAGCAGTCGGGGGTCGGGACAGGGGGCTGCTCAGCCCCAGCATTTT.

This chain connects TRBV5-1 to TRBJ2-4, with 8 nucleotides matching TRBD2. Germline V CDR1 and CDR2: SGHRS, YFSETQ. CDR3 length equals 16 residues. V dropped 5 bases and J dropped 1; count of bases not matched to a gene: 8. CDR3 nucleotides: TGCGCCAGCAGGAACCGACTAGCGAGGGCCAAAAACATTCAGTACTTC. Translation: CASRNRLARAKNIQYF.

The V gene is TRBV12-5, the J gene TRBJ1-1, with no clear D. Trimming stripped 4 bases from V and 5 bases from J, with 11 bases between. There are 13 residues in the CDR3. In germline, CDR1 is LGHNT, CDR2 FRNRAP. The CDR3, as DNA: TGTGCTAGTGGTTCTCAAGCGGGAACTGAAGCTTTCTTT. Its protein product is CASGSQAGTEAFF.

The chain uses TRBV7-9 and TRBJ2-3; 7 positions agree with TRBD1. Germline CDR1 is SEHNR and CDR2 is FQNEAQ (reference sequence). V shed 2 bases, J shed 3 bases, and the junction held 5 bases outside the gene matches. The CDR3 covers 15 residues. Here the CDR3 reads CASSLSAGGTDTQYF. DNA of the CDR3: TGTGCCAGCAGCTTATCGGCAGGGGGAACAGATACGCAGTATTTT.

The rearrangement links TRBV6-5 to TRBJ1-2; D uncertain. The germline V gene encodes CDR1 MNHEY and CDR2 SVGAGI. V lost 8 bases and J lost 5, with 15 bases in between. This CDR3 has 13 residues. CDR3 in amino acids: CASGYAGSYGYTF. The DNA of the CDR3 is TGTGCCAGCGGATACGCAGGCTCATATGGCTACACCTTC.

This chain uses TRBV15 with TRBJ2-1, with D perhaps TRBD1 (5 bases). CDR3 length equals 15 residues. V dropped 0 bases and J dropped 7 bases, with 13 bases sitting between them. The germline CDR1 and CDR2 sequences are LNHNV and YYDKDF (reference sequence). This CDR3 reads CATSRDFEQGNEQFF. The CDR3 nucleotides read TGTGCCACCAGCAGAGATTTCGAGCAGGGTAATGAGCAGTTCTTC.

The CDR3 sequence is CASSSGAGGLQETQYF. CDR3 nucleotides: TGTGCCAGCAGCTCAGGAGCGGGGGGCCTCCAAGAGACCCAGTACTTC. This chain links TRBV9 with TRBJ2-5, with 9 positions matching TRBD2. There are 16 residues in the CDR3. V gave up 4 bases and J gave up 1 base; unmatched junction bases: 8. Germline V gene lookup returns CDR1 SGDLS and CDR2 YYNGEE. Using reference TRBV9 and TRBJ2-5 for the parts outside the CDR3, the full variable domain is DSGVTQTPKHLITATGQRVTLRCSPRSGDLSVYWYQQSLDQGLQFLIQYYNGEERAKGNILERFSAQQFPDLHSELNLSSLELGDSALYFCASSSGAGGLQETQYFGPGTRLLVL.

The V gene is TRBV27, the J gene TRBJ2-7, with 9 bases matching TRBD1. The trim removed 3 bases at V and 2 bases at J, leaving 8 bases unmatched. CDR1 and CDR2 (germline): MNHEY, SMNVEV (reference sequence). The CDR3 spans 16 residues. CDR3 in amino acids: CASSFVSGQGAYEQYF. DNA for the CDR3: TGTGCCAGCAGTTTCGTCTCGGGACAGGGTGCCTACGAGCAGTACTTC.

The CDR3 spells CASSDRRGDRIPNYGYTF. The CDR3 nucleotides are TGTGCCAGCAGCGACCGCCGGGGGGACAGGATACCTAACTATGGCTACACCTTC. V is TRBV9 and J is TRBJ1-2; 8 nucleotides match TRBD1. CDR3 length: 18 amino acids. In germline, CDR1 is SGDLS, CDR2 YYNGEE. Germline trimming cut 3 bases from V and 0 bases from J; bases unmatched to any gene: 13.

This chain uses TRBV7-3 with TRBJ1-2; TRBD1 aligns across 9 bases. After removal of 0 bases from V and 4 bases from J, the junction contained 3 bases not matched to a gene. This CDR3 has 15 amino acids. Germline CDR1 and CDR2: SGHTA and FQGTGA. The CDR3 is CASSLTGGQGYGYTF. The DNA of the CDR3 is TGTGCCAGCAGCTTAACCGGGGGACAGGGCTATGGCTACACCTTC.

The chain joins TRBV19 to TRBJ1-2; TRBD1 is a possible D gene (6 bases). Trimming pared 5 bases from V and 0 bases from J, leaving 13 bases between. CDR3 length: 15 amino acids. From germline, CDR1 is LNHDA and CDR2 SQIVND (reference sequence). This CDR3 is CASSVPGHTNYGYTF. CDR3 bases: TGTGCCAGTAGTGTTCCGGGACACACTAACTATGGCTACACCTTC.

CDR3 sequence reads: CASSRLATGELFF. The CDR3 DNA follows: TGTGCCAGCAGCCGACTAGCTACCGGGGAGCTGTTTTTT. V and J are TRBV7-3 and TRBJ2-2, with 7 bases that match TRBD2. The CDR3 covers 13 residues. The J segment lost 5 bases and the V segment lost 5 bases, leaving 2 bases of the junction unmatched. Germline V gives CDR1 SGHTA, CDR2 FQGTGA.

The chain couples TRBV27 to TRBJ1-5; D is perhaps TRBD1 (6 bases). Trimming took off 4 bases at V and 2 bases at J, with 12 bases between the two ends. There are 15 residues in the CDR3. Per germline, CDR1 MNHEY and CDR2 SMNVEV (reference sequence). The chain's CDR3 is CASSYGGRGNQPQHF. CDR3 nucleotides: TGTGCCAGCAGTTATGGGGGCCGAGGCAATCAGCCCCAGCATTTT.

This clone has just one count. The gene calls are TRBV19 and TRBJ1-2, with 7 bases aligning to TRBD1. V shed 3 bases, J shed 5 bases, and the junction held 6 bases outside the gene matches. Looked up from germline, CDR1 is LNHDA and CDR2 is SQIVND (reference sequence). The CDR3 has 14 residues. Here the CDR3 reads CASSIRQGGYGYTF. CDR3 DNA sequence: TGTGCCAGTAGTATTCGACAGGGAGGTTATGGCTACACCTTC. Full variable domain (remainder filled in from reference TRBV19 and TRBJ1-2): DGGITQSPKYLFRKEGQNVTLSCEQNLNHDAMYWYRQDPGQGLRLIYYSQIVNDFQKGDIAEGYSVSREKKESFPLTVTSAQKNPTAFYLCASSIRQGGYGYTFGSGTRLTVV.

This clone was recorded only once. V is TRBV7-3 and J is TRBJ2-4; TRBD2 matches 10 bases. The CDR3 loop spans 14 amino acids. Germline V gene sequence: CDR1 SGHTA, CDR2 FQGTGA. V dropped 4 bases and J dropped 9; count of bases not matched to a gene: 6. The chain's CDR3 is CASSSGVAGGIQYF. Written as DNA, the CDR3 is TGTGCCAGCAGCTCCGGGGTAGCGGGAGGCATTCAGTACTTC. Using reference TRBV7-3 and TRBJ2-4 for the parts outside the CDR3, the full variable domain is GAGVSQTPSNKVTEKGKYVELRCDPISGHTALYWYRQSLGQGPEFLIYFQGTGAADDSGLPNDRFFAVRPEGSVSTLKIQRTERGDSAVYLCASSSGVAGGIQYFGAGTRLSVL.